The clone carrying this T cell receptor (beta chain) was seen only a few times. Its cognate antigen is unknown. Rearranged V-D-J TRB sequences were amplified with a mixed TRB-A/B primer pool. Using its own MiXCR run on the multiplex PCR reads, TCRdb lists one record per CDR3 protein. The sample carries around 3,400 distinct CDR3 sequences, about 20% recorded once. TCR beta rearrangements were amplified from peripheral blood genomic DNA. From germline, CDR1 is SGHNT and CDR2 YYREEE (reference sequence). The CDR3 spans 14 residues. The V and J ends lost 4 bases and 2 bases, in that order; junction bases with no gene match: 6. The sample is drawn from a study of T cell repertoires in aging, cancer and after chemotherapy. The overall study: Patients with chronic lymphocytic leukemia were sampled before and after fludarabine- or bendamustine-based chemotherapy. General observations from the study: Median generation probability rose over the chemotherapy interval in each cancer cohort, suggesting rebound thymic output.

The sequenced material came from blood. This chain joins TRBV5-4 and TRBJ2-7, with 7 bases identical to TRBD2. The receptor comes from a human donor with a blood cancer. The CDR3, as DNA: TGTGCCAGCAGCCAGAAGCGGGGCACCTACGAGCAGTACTTC. Amino acids: CASSQKRGTYEQYF.